This T cell receptor (beta chain) stems from a study of T-cell reconstitution after alpha-beta-depleted transplantation in children. Preparation of the TCRbeta library involved a method that used unique molecular identifiers. TCRdb ran MiXCR on the PCR reads and lists one entry per CDR3 protein. The sample yields around 450,000 distinct CDR3 sequences, roughly 10% seen once. In its sample, this clonotype was seen many times. Its antigen is unknown. V lost 7 bases to trimming and J lost 0 bases, with 23 bases between them. The CDR3 sequence is 18 residues long. Germline V gene lookup returns CDR1 MNHEY and CDR2 SMNVEV (reference sequence). Whole-study results and caveats: Where some patients showed high TCRbeta diversity at day 60, it came from recipient T cells and thymic progenitors that had survived. At the one-year point after transplant, T-cell counts and TCRbeta diversity were found to come mostly from T cells that had been newly produced. As was reported, about two months after transplant, alpha-beta T cells came from several hundred expanded graft clones.

V gene TRBV27 combines with J gene TRBJ2-3, with D maybe TRBD1 (6 bases). The source material was PBMCs, sampled before TCRalphabeta/CD19-depleted stem cell transplant. This TCR was recovered from a child aged 2-15 years with inherited bone marrow failure, due to receive a stem cell transplant. CDR3 nucleotide sequence: TGTGCCAGCAAAATGACAGGCCACTCCCGATACAGCACAGATACGCAGTATTTT. Protein product: CASKMTGHSRYSTDTQYF.